This T cell receptor (beta chain) was recorded in a study of T cells after yellow fever vaccination. Study-wide background: Libraries from low-cell-number fractions were prepared with the SMART-Seq v4 Ultra Low Input RNA kit.

Via MiXCR, TCRdb re-called the 5' RACE reads, giving one row per CDR3 protein. The sample lists fewer than 85,000 distinct CDR3 sequences, approximately 7.5% occurring once. Study results and caveats: Repertoires obtained by FACS sorting could include abundant clonotypes that entered as contaminants from the bulk population.

This clonotype was detected ten times or more. Its antigen is undetermined. In germline, CDR1 is MGHDK, CDR2 SYGVNS. The CDR3 spans 13 residues. V lost 9 bases to trimming and J lost 10 bases, with 19 bases between them. The sequencing here drew on CD8+ T cells sorted from PBMCs, taken on the day of the yellow fever booster vaccination. The clonotype originates from a man aged 25-45 years who received the YFV17D yellow fever vaccine. The chain combines TRBV25-1 with TRBJ2-1; possibly TRBD1 or TRBD2 for D (6 bases each). The CDR3 DNA reads as TGTGCCAGTGGGTGGGAGGATGGGGGCGAGCAGTTCTTC. Residues: CASGWEDGGEQFF. Full variable domain (remainder filled in from reference TRBV25-1 and TRBJ2-1): EADIYQTPRYLVIGTGKKITLECSQTMGHDKMYWYQQDPGMELHLIHYSYGVNSTEKGDLSSESTVSRIRTEHFPLTLESARPSHTSQYLCASGWEDGGEQFFGPGTRLTVL.